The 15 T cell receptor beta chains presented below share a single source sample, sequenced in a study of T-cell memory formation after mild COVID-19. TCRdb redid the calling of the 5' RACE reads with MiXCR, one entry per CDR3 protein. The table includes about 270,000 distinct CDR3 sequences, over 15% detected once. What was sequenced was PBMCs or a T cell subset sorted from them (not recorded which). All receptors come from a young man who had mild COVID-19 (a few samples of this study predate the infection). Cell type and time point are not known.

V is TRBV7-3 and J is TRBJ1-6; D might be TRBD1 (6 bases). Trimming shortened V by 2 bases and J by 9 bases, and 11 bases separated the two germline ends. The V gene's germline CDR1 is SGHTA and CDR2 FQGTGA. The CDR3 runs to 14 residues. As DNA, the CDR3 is TGTGCCAGCAGCTTAGCGGGGGGCGGTTCACCCCTCCACTTT. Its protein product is CASSLAGGGSPLHF.

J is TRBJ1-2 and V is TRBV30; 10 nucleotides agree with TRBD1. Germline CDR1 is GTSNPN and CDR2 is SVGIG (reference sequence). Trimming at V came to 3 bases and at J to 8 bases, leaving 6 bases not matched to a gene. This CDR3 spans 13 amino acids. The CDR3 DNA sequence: TGTGCCTGGAGCCCCTCGACAGGGGGCGGCTACACCTTC. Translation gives CAWSPSTGGGYTF.

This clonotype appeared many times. The CDR3 reads CASSLNGGMGEKLFF. CDR3 coding DNA: TGTGCCAGCAGTTTAAACGGGGGCATGGGAGAAAAACTGTTTTTT. This sequence joins TRBV12-3 or TRBV12-4 and TRBJ1-4, with D possibly matching TRBD1 (6 bases). V lost 2 bases to trimming and J lost 8 bases, with 15 bases between them. This CDR3 is built from 15 residues.

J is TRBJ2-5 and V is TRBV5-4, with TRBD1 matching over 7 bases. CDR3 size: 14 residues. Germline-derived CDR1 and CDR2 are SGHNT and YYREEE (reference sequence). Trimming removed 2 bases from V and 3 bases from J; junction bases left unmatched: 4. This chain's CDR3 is CASSLYRGKETQYF. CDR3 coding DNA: TGTGCCAGCAGCTTATACAGGGGAAAAGAGACCCAGTACTTC.

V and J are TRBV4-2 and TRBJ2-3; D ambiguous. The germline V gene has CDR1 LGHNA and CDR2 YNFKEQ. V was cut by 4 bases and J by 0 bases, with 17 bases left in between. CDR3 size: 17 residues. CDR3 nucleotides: TGTGCCAGCAGCCGCCGTCCAGAGACTTCTAGCACAGATACGCAGTATTTT. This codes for CASSRRPETSSTDTQYF.

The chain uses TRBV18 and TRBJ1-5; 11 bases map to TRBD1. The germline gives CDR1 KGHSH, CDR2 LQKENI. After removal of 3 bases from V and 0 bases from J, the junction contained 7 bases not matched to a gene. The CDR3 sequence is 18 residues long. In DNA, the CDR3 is TGTGCCAGCTCACCCCGAGCCGGACAGGGGGCTAGCAATCAGCCCCAGCATTTT. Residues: CASSPRAGQGASNQPQHF.

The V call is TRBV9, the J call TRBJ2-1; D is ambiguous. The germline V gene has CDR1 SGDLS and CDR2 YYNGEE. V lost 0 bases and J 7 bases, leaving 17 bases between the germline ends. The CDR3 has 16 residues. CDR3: CASSVDVGYKVNEQFF. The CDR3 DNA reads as TGTGCCAGCAGCGTAGATGTAGGGTATAAGGTGAATGAGCAGTTCTTC.

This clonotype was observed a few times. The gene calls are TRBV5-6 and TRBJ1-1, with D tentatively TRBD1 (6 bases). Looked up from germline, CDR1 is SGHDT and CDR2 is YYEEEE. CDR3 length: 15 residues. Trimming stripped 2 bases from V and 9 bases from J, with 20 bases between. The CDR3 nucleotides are TGTGCCAGCAGCTTATACAGGGTTGAGGTCGGTAAAGCTTTCTTT. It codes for CASSLYRVEVGKAFF.

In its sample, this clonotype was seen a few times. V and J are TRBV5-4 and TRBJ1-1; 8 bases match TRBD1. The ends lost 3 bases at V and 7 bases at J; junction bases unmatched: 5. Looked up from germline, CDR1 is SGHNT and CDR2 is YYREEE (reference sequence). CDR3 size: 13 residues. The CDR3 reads CASSSGQAFEAFF. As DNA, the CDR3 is TGTGCCAGCAGCTCGGGACAGGCGTTTGAAGCTTTCTTT.

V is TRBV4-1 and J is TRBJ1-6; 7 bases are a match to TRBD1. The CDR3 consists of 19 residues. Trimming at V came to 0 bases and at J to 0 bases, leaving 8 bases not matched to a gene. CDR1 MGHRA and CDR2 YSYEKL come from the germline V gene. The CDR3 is CASSQDGTEQSSYNSPLHF. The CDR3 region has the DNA TGCGCCAGCAGCCAAGACGGGACAGAACAAAGCTCCTATAATTCACCCCTCCACTTT.

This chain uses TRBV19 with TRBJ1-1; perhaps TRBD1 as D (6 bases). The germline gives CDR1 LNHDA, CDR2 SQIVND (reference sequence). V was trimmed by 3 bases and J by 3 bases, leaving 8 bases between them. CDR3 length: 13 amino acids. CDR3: CASSIEGDTEAFF. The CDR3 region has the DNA TGTGCCAGTAGTATCGAGGGGGACACTGAAGCTTTCTTT. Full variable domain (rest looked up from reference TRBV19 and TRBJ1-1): DGGITQSPKYLFRKEGQNVTLSCEQNLNHDAMYWYRQDPGQGLRLIYYSQIVNDFQKGDIAEGYSVSREKKESFPLTVTSAQKNPTAFYLCASSIEGDTEAFFGQGTRLTVV.

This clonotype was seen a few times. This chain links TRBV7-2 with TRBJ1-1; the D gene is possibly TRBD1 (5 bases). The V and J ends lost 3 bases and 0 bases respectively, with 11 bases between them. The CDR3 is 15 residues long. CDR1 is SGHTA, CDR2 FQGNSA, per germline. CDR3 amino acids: CASSFWGKLNTEAFF. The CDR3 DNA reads TGTGCCAGCAGCTTTTGGGGGAAACTGAACACTGAAGCTTTCTTT.

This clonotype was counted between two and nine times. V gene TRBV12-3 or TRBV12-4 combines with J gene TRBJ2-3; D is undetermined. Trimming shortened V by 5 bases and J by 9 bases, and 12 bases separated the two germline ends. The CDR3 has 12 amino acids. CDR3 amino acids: CASSPDPLTQYF. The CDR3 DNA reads TGTGCCAGCAGTCCAGACCCTTTAACGCAGTATTTT.

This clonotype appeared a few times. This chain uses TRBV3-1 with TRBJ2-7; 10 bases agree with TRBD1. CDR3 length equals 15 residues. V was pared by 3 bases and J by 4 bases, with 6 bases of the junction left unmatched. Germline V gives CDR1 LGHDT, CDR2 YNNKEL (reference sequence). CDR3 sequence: CASSHTGTGAYEQYV. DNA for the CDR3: TGTGCCAGCAGCCACACCGGGACAGGGGCTTACGAGCAGTACGTC.

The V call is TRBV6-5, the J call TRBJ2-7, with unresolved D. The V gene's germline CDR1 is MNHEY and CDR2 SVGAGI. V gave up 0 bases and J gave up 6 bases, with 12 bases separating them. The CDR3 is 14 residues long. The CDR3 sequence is CASSYSRVNGEQYF. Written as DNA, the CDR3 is TGTGCCAGCAGTTACTCGCGCGTTAACGGCGAGCAGTACTTC.